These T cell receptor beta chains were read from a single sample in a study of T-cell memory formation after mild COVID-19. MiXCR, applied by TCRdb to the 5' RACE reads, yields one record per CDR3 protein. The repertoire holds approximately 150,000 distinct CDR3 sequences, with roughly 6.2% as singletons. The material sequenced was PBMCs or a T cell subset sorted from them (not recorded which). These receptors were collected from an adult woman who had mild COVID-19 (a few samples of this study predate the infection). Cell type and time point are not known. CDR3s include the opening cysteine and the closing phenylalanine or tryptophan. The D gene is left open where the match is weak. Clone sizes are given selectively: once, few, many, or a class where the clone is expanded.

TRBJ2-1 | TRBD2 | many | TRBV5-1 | CASSLEGRASGYNEQFF | TGCGCCAGCAGCTTGGAGGGCAGGGCTAGCGGCTACAATGAGCAGTTCTTC
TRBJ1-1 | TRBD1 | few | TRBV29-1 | CSETDRGGMNTEAFF | TGCAGCGAAACAGACAGGGGGGGAATGAACACTGAAGCTTTCTTT
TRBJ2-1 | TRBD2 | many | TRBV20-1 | CSATKLAPRSNGEQFF | TGCAGTGCTACCAAACTAGCGCCTCGTAGTAATGGTGAGCAGTTCTTC
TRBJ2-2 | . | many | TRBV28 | CASSFLGTGELFF | TGTGCCAGCAGTTTTCTAGGCACCGGGGAGCTGTTTTTT
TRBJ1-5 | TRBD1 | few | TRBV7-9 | CASSFQGAHGNQPQHF | TGTGCCAGCAGCTTCCAGGGGGCGCACGGCAATCAGCCCCAGCATTTT
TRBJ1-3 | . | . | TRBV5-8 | CAIASYGNTIYF | TGTGCCATCGCCTCCTACGGAAACACCATATATTTT
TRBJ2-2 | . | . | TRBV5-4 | CASSLDRLNTGELFF | TGTGCCAGCAGCTTGGACAGGTTGAACACCGGGGAGCTGTTTTTT
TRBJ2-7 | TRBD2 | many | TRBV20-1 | CSARMVAGDPYEQYF | TGCAGTGCCCGTATGGTAGCGGGGGATCCCTACGAGCAGTACTTC
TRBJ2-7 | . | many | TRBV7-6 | CASSTGTVMRGQYF | TGTGCCAGCAGCACCGGAACAGTCATGAGAGGGCAGTACTTC
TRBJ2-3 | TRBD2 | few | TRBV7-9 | CASSLKREGPGTDTQYF | TGTGCCAGCAGCTTAAAGCGGGAGGGCCCCGGCACAGATACGCAGTATTTT